This entry features one T cell receptor beta chain sequence. This specimen belongs to a study of OX40 agonist ivuxolimab in advanced cancers. TCRdb's table, derived via immunoSEQ multiplex PCR, lists solely in-frame clones and lacks some. The data contain tens of thousands of clones, 75% to 85% of them seen just once; the ten biggest clones take up roughly 1.2%. Trimming removed 5 bases from V and 4 bases from J; junction bases left unmatched: 7. Germline CDR1 MNHEY, CDR2 SVGAGI. The CDR3 runs 14 residues. The TCR was taken from an adult with an advanced solid tumor such as melanoma, head and neck, liver or kidney cancer. The source material was CD4+ or CD8+ T cells sorted from blood, sampled in a trial of the OX40 agonist ivuxolimab. The chain is built from TRBV6-5 and TRBJ1-2, with 7 nucleotides matching TRBD1. The CDR3 nucleotides read TGTGCCAGCAGTACCTCGGACAGGACCTATGGCTACACCTTC. Encoded protein: CASSTSDRTYGYTF.